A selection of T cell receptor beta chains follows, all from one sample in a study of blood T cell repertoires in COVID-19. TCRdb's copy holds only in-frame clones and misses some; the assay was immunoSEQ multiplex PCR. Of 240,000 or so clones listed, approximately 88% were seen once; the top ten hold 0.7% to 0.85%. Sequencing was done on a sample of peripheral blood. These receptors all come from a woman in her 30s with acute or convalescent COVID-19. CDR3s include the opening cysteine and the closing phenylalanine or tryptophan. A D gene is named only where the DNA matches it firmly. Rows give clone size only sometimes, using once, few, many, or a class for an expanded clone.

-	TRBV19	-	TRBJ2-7	CASSINSPPYGQYF	TGTGCCAGTAGTATCAATTCTCCTCCCTACGGGCAGTACTTC
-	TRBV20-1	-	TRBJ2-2	CSASSASTGELFF	TGCAGTGCTAGTAGCGCCTCCACCGGGGAGCTGTTTTTT
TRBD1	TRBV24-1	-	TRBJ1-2	CATSDDRGYGYTF	TGTGCCACCAGTGACGACAGGGGATATGGCTACACCTTC
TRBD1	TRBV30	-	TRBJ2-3	CAWSVEGTGPTDTQYF	TGTGCCTGGAGTGTAGAAGGGACAGGGCCCACAGATACGCAGTATTTT
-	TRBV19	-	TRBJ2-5	CASSILRTAMQETQYF	TGTGCCAGTAGTATACTCCGGACAGCGATGCAAGAGACCCAGTACTTC
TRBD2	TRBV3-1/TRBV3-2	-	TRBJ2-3	CASSQDTSGRADTQYF	TGTGCCAGCAGCCAAGACACTAGCGGGAGGGCAGATACGCAGTATTTT
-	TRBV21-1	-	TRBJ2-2	CASSSPSTNTGELFF	TGTGCCAGCAGCAGTCCGAGTACTAACACCGGGGAGCTGTTTTTT
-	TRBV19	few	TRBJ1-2	CASSIGTTRGYGYTF	TGTGCCAGTAGTATAGGTACCACCAGGGGCTATGGCTACACCTTC
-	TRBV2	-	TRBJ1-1	CASPGRRTEAFF	TGTGCCAGCCCCGGTAGGCGGACTGAAGCTTTCTTT
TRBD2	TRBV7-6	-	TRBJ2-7	CASSLRGRDTYEQYF	TGTGCCAGCAGCTTACGCGGGAGGGACACCTACGAGCAGTACTTC
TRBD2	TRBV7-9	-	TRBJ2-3	CASSWSGSPDTQYF	TGTGCCAGCAGCTGGAGCGGGAGCCCAGATACGCAGTATTTT
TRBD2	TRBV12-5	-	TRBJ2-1	CASALTGTMEFF	TGTGCTAGTGCCTTGACCGGGACTATGGAGTTCTTC
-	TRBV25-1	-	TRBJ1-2	CASSAVGGGGGYTF	TGTGCCAGCAGTGCTGTAGGGGGGGGCGGAGGCTACACCTTC
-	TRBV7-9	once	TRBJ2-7	CASSLSGYVIEEYF	TGTGCCAGCAGCTTATCAGGGTATGTCATCGAGGAGTACTTC
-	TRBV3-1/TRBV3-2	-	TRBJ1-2	CASAPGSLDYGYTF	TGTGCCAGTGCACCGGGGAGTTTGGACTATGGCTACACCTTC
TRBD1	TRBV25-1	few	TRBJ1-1	CASSYRGALEAFF	TGTGCCAGCAGTTACAGGGGGGCCTTAGAAGCTTTCTTT
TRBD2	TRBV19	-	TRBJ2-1	CASSILAGETHEQFF	TGTGCCAGTAGTATTCTGGCGGGAGAGACCCATGAGCAGTTCTTC
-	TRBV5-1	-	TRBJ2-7	CASSLGGTGSYEQYF	TGCGCCAGCAGCTTGGGGGGGACTGGCTCCTACGAGCAGTACTTC
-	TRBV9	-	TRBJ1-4	CASSSSGQGSEKLFF	TGTGCCAGCAGCTCGTCTGGGCAGGGAAGTGAAAAACTGTTTTTT
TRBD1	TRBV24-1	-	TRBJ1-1	CATSDLILGIDREDMNTEAFF	TGTGCCACCAGTGATTTGATTTTGGGGATCGACAGGGAAGACATGAACACTGAAGCTTTCTTT
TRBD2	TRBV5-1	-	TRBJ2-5	CASSVLAAQETQYF	TGCGCCAGCAGCGTACTAGCGGCCCAAGAGACCCAGTACTTC
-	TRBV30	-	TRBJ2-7	CAWTSQGHRDYEQYF	TGTGCCTGGACCTCCCAGGGTCATAGGGACTACGAGCAGTACTTC
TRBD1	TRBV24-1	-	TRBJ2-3	CATSDRQGPSTDTQYF	TGTGCCACCAGTGATCGACAGGGACCTAGCACAGATACGCAGTATTTT
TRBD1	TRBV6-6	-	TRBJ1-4	CASSYSGTGIEKLFF	TGTGCCAGCAGTTACTCCGGGACAGGGATTGAAAAACTGTTTTTT
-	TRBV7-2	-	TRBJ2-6	CASSLHHSISGANVLTF	TGTGCCAGCAGCTTACACCACAGTATCTCTGGGGCCAACGTCCTGACTTTC
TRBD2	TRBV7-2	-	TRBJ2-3	CASSLVIGLAATDTQYF	TGTGCCAGCAGCTTAGTTATAGGACTAGCGGCCACAGATACGCAGTATTTT
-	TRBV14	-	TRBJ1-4	CASSQEISWGSDEKLFF	TGTGCCAGCAGCCAAGAAATTAGCTGGGGCAGCGATGAAAAACTGTTTTTT
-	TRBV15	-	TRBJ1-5	CATSRGAFNQPQHF	TGTGCCACCAGCAGAGGGGCCTTCAATCAGCCCCAGCATTTT
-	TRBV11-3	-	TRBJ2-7	CASSRDVDYEQYF	TGTGCCAGCAGCCGTGATGTAGACTACGAGCAGTACTTC
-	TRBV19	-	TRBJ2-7	CASSVSGFRYEQYF	TGTGCCAGTAGTGTCTCAGGGTTTCGATACGAGCAGTACTTC
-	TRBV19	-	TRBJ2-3	CASSIDSIRTDTQYF	TGTGCCAGTAGTATCGACTCTATCCGCACAGATACGCAGTATTTT
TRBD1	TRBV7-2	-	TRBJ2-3	CASSYGQGADTQYF	TGTGCCAGCAGCTATGGACAGGGGGCAGATACGCAGTATTTT
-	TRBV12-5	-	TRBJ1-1	CASGLVGYGTRFEAFF	TGTGCTAGTGGTTTGGTGGGCTACGGGACACGATTTGAAGCTTTCTTT
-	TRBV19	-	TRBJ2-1	CASSDSGQPYNEQFF	TGTGCCAGTAGTGACTCGGGACAACCCTACAATGAGCAGTTCTTC
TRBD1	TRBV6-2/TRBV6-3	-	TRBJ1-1	CASSYPQSATGAEAFF	TGTGCCAGCAGTTACCCCCAAAGCGCGACAGGGGCTGAAGCTTTCTTT
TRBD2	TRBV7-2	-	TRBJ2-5	CASSSGTSGSRVLETQYF	TGTGCCAGCAGCTCCGGGACTAGCGGGAGCAGGGTCTTGGAGACCCAGTACTTC
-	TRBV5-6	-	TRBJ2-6	CASSLAAGANVLTF	TGTGCCAGCAGCTTGGCCGCTGGGGCCAACGTCCTGACTTTC